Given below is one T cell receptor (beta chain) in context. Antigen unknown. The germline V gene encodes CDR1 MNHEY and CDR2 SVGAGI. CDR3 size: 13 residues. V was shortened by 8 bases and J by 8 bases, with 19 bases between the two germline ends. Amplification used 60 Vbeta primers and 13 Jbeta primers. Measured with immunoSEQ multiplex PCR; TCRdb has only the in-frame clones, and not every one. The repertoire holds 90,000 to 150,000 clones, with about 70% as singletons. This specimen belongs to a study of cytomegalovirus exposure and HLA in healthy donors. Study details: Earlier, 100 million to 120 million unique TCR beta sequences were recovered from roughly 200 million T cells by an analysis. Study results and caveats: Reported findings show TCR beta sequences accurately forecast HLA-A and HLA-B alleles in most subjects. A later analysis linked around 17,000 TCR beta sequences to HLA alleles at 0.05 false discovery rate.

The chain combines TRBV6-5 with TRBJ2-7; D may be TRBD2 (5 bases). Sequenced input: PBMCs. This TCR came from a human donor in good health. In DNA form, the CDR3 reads TGTGCCAGCGCTCGCGGGCCTGAGGGAAAGCAGTACTTC. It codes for CASARGPEGKQYF.